A selection of T cell receptor beta chains follows, all from one sample in a study of blood T cell repertoires in COVID-19. The table came from immunoSEQ multiplex PCR; TCRdb's copy has only in-frame clones and leaves some out. The table lists approximately 190,000 clones, 88% of them singletons. The specimen sequenced was peripheral blood. These receptors all stem from a man in his forties with active or convalescent COVID-19. CDR3s include the opening cysteine and the closing phenylalanine or tryptophan. D genes are given only for firm matches. Clone size is shown for a subset of rows, as once, few, many or a class of expanded clone.

>NA|TRBJ1-2|NA|TRBV3-1/TRBV3-2
TGTGCCAGCAGCCGTAGCGGGACACATCTTGGCTACACCTTC
CASSRSGTHLGYTF
>NA|TRBJ2-3|NA|TRBV2
TGTGCCAGCAGTCAGGTGGATACGCAGTATTTT
CASSQVDTQYF
>NA|TRBJ1-3|TRBD1|TRBV28
TGTGCCAGCAGTTTGCCTAAAACCGGGACAGGGGGAAACACCATATATTTT
CASSLPKTGTGGNTIYF
>NA|TRBJ2-7|TRBD1|TRBV5-1
TGCGCCAGCAGCTTGGAGGGACAGGGAGGATACGAGCAGTACTTC
CASSLEGQGGYEQYF
>NA|TRBJ2-3|NA|TRBV9
TGTGCCAGCAGCGTAGAAGCCCCAGATACGCAGTATTTT
CASSVEAPDTQYF
>NA|TRBJ2-7|TRBD2|TRBV29-1
TGCAGCGTTACTAGCGAACTCTCCTACGAGCAGTACTTC
CSVTSELSYEQYF
>NA|TRBJ2-1|NA|TRBV29-1
TGCAGCGTGACGGGACACTCATCCTACAATGAGCAGTTCTTC
CSVTGHSSYNEQFF
>NA|TRBJ2-5|TRBD1|TRBV5-4
TGTGCCAGCAGCTTGAAGACAGGGGGCTTTGGGGAGACCCAGTACTTC
CASSLKTGGFGETQYF
>NA|TRBJ1-3|NA|TRBV5-1
TGCGCCAGCAGCCTCGGGGGGTCTGGAAACACCATATATTTT
CASSLGGSGNTIYF
>NA|TRBJ1-1|NA|TRBV18
TGTGCCAGCTCACGCCCGCTCCTGCGGCAGAACACTGAAGCTTTCTTT
CASSRPLLRQNTEAFF
>NA|TRBJ1-2|TRBD1|TRBV5-5
TGTGCCAGCAGCTTGGTTGGACAGGGGGCTGTAAGCTACACCTTC
CASSLVGQGAVSYTF
>NA|TRBJ2-7|NA|TRBV28
TGTGCCAGCAACAACCGGGACAACTCCTACGAGCAGTACTTC
CASNNRDNSYEQYF
>NA|TRBJ1-5|TRBD1|TRBV27
TGTGCCAGCAGTTTTCTTGGACAGGACTTTAGCAATCAGCCCCAGCATTTT
CASSFLGQDFSNQPQHF
>once|TRBJ2-7|NA|TRBV11-2
TGTGCCAGCAGCTTAGATCAAGGGACTGTCTCCTACGAGCAGTACTTC
CASSLDQGTVSYEQYF
>NA|TRBJ2-7|NA|TRBV24-1
TGTGCCACCAGGCGGGACGAGGCCTCCTACGAGCAGTACTTC
CATRRDEASYEQYF
>NA|TRBJ2-7|NA|TRBV6-5
TGTGCCAGCAGTAGGGGCGAGGAGCAGTACTTC
CASSRGEEQYF
>NA|TRBJ2-7|TRBD1|TRBV2
TGTGCCACCGTGAACCCGACGGGACAGACCTACGAGCAGTACTTC
CATVNPTGQTYEQYF
>NA|TRBJ1-1|NA|TRBV28
TGTGCCAGCAGTTTGCAGGGGAACACTGAAGCTTTCTTT
CASSLQGNTEAFF
>few|TRBJ1-3|NA|TRBV14
TGTGCCAGCAGCCAACAGGGAGGGCGAAACACCATATATTTT
CASSQQGGRNTIYF
>NA|TRBJ2-3|TRBD2|TRBV18
TGTGCCAGCTCACAGACTAGCGGGAGGGCCACAGATACGCAGTATTTT
CASSQTSGRATDTQYF
>NA|TRBJ2-3|TRBD2|TRBV11-2
TGTGCCAGCAGCTTAGATGCTAGCGGGAGGTCAGATACGCAGTATTTT
CASSLDASGRSDTQYF
>NA|TRBJ2-7|TRBD2|TRBV6-6
TGTGCCAGCAGTCTAGCGGGAACCTACGAGCAGTACTTC
CASSLAGTYEQYF
>NA|TRBJ2-1|NA|TRBV4-2
TGTGCCAGCAGCCAACCGGGAACTTACAATGAGCAGTTCTTC
CASSQPGTYNEQFF
>NA|TRBJ2-1|NA|TRBV2
TGTGCCAGCAGTGAAGTGGGGGGGGCTCAAAATGAGCAGTTCTTC
CASSEVGGAQNEQFF
>NA|TRBJ1-1|TRBD1|TRBV5-1
TGCGCCAGCAGCTTAATTCGGGACAGGAACACTGAAGCTTTCTTT
CASSLIRDRNTEAFF
>NA|TRBJ1-1|TRBD1|TRBV6-5
TGTGCCAGCAACCGGGACAGGAGGTTGAGTAGCGCTTTCTTT
CASNRDRRLSSAFF
>NA|TRBJ1-1|NA|TRBV25-1
TGTGCCAGCAGGGGGGACACCTGGGGGAACACTGAAGCTTTCTTT
CASRGDTWGNTEAFF
>NA|TRBJ2-1|NA|TRBV11-2
TGTGCCAGCAGTAGATACCGGGACTCAGCCTACAATGAGCAGTTCTTC
CASSRYRDSAYNEQFF
>NA|TRBJ2-5|TRBD2|TRBV5-1
TGCGCCAGCAGCCAACGAGCGGGAGATCAGACCCAGTACTTC
CASSQRAGDQTQYF
>NA|TRBJ1-5|NA|TRBV19
TGTGCCAGTAGTTTCAGAGGGCCGGGACAGCCCCAGCATTTT
CASSFRGPGQPQHF
>NA|TRBJ2-5|TRBD2|TRBV3-1/TRBV3-2
TGTGCCAGCAGCCAACGGGGGGGCGGGGAGACCCAGTACTTC
CASSQRGGGETQYF
>NA|TRBJ2-3|TRBD2|TRBV7-6
TGTGCCAGCAGCCCTCGGACTAGCGGGGTTTTTACAGATACGCAGTATTTT
CASSPRTSGVFTDTQYF
>NA|TRBJ2-7|NA|TRBV7-2
TGTGCCAGCAGCCCAGTGACGGGAAGCTCCTACGAGCAGTACTTC
CASSPVTGSSYEQYF
>NA|TRBJ1-2|NA|TRBV28
TGTGCCAGCAGTTCCCCCTCCCAGGGCCTCTATGGCTACACCTTC
CASSSPSQGLYGYTF
>NA|TRBJ1-6|NA|TRBV18
TGTGCCAGCTCACCAGCAGGACTGACGGATTCACCCCTCCACTTT
CASSPAGLTDSPLHF
>NA|TRBJ2-1|TRBD1|TRBV5-8
TGTGCCAGCAGCATGGGACAGGGGTACAATGAGCAGTTCTTC
CASSMGQGYNEQFF
>NA|TRBJ1-2|TRBD1|TRBV5-1
TGCGCCAGCAGCGGAGGGACAGGTTCCTATGGCTACACCTTC
CASSGGTGSYGYTF
>NA|TRBJ2-7|NA|TRBV28
TGTGCCAGCAGTTTATCTTTGGGGGGTTACGAGCAGTACTTC
CASSLSLGGYEQYF
>few|TRBJ2-1|TRBD1|TRBV5-4
TGTGCCAGCAGCTGGGCCAGGGGGCAAGGTGAGCAGTTCTTC
CASSWARGQGEQFF
>NA|TRBJ1-1|NA|TRBV5-1
TGCGCCAGCAACCTACAGGGCAAGAACACTGAAGCTTTCTTT
CASNLQGKNTEAFF
>few|TRBJ2-7|NA|TRBV2
TGTGCCAGCAGTCCAGAATACGAGCAGTACTTC
CASSPEYEQYF
>NA|TRBJ2-7|TRBD1|TRBV12-3/TRBV12-4
TGTGCCAGCAGTTCCGCAGGGGGCGAGCAGTACTTC
CASSSAGGEQYF
>once|TRBJ1-2|TRBD1|TRBV11-2
TGTGCCAGCAGCCCAATACAGGGGATCTATGGCTACACCTTC
CASSPIQGIYGYTF
>NA|TRBJ1-2|NA|TRBV7-2
TGTGCCAGCAGCTTAGTTCCTCCTCTCTACACCTTC
CASSLVPPLYTF
>NA|TRBJ1-6|TRBD1|TRBV4-1
TGCGCCAGCAGCCAGGGGACAGGGGGCAATTCACCCCTCCACTTT
CASSQGTGGNSPLHF
>once|TRBJ2-3|TRBD2|TRBV5-1
TGCGCCAGCAGCACCTCCGCTAGCGGCGGCACAGATACGCAGTATTTT
CASSTSASGGTDTQYF
>NA|TRBJ2-7|TRBD2|TRBV18
TGTGCCAGCTCACCCCAAAGCGGGGAGTACTACGAGCAGTACTTC
CASSPQSGEYYEQYF
>once|TRBJ1-2|NA|TRBV27
TGTGCCACCACCGCAATGGGGCCACAGGGCCCCGGGAACTATGGCTACACCTTC
CATTAMGPQGPGNYGYTF
>NA|TRBJ2-1|NA|TRBV18
TGTGCCAGCTCACCAACTAGCTCGTCTGCGCGTGAGCAGTTCTTC
CASSPTSSSAREQFF
>NA|TRBJ2-1|TRBD2|TRBV7-9
TGTGCCAGCAGCTTATTCGGTGCGGGGGAAAGCTCCTACAATGAGCAGTTCTTC
CASSLFGAGESSYNEQFF
>NA|TRBJ2-7|TRBD1|TRBV27
TGTGCCAGCAGTTTATCGTGGACAGGGGGCTATTACGAGCAGTACTTC
CASSLSWTGGYYEQYF
>NA|TRBJ1-2|NA|TRBV24-1
TGTGCCACCAGTGACCACGGGAATTACAACTATGGCTACACCTTC
CATSDHGNYNYGYTF
>NA|TRBJ2-1|NA|TRBV18
TGTGCCAGCTCAGGGGGGACGTCCTACAATGAGCAGTTCTTC
CASSGGTSYNEQFF
>NA|TRBJ2-1|NA|TRBV7-9
TGTGCCAGCAGCTTAATCCAGGGCCGCACGCAGTTCTTC
CASSLIQGRTQFF
>NA|TRBJ2-7|NA|TRBV5-5
TGTGCCAGCAGCTTGCTTGGGGAATCAGGGTGGTTTAGCTACGAGCAGTACTTC
CASSLLGESGWFSYEQYF
>NA|TRBJ1-6|TRBD1|TRBV5-4
TGTGCCAGCAGCGCACAGGGGGAATCACCCCTCCACTTT
CASSAQGESPLHF
>NA|TRBJ1-6|NA|TRBV7-2
TGTGCCAGCAGCTTGGGGGGAGGTTCACCCCTCCACTTT
CASSLGGGSPLHF
>NA|TRBJ2-7|NA|TRBV30
TGTGCCTATAACCACCGGGACTCCTTCTACGAGCAGTACTTC
CAYNHRDSFYEQYF